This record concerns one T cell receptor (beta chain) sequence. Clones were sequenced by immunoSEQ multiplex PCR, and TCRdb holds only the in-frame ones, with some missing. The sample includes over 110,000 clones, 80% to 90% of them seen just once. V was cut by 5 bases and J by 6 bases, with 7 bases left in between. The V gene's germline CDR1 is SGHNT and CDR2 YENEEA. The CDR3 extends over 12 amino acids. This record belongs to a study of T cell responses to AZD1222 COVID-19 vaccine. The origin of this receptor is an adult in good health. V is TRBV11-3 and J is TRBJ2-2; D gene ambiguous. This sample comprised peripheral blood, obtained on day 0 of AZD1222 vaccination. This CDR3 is CASSIGAGELFF. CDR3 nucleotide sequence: TGTGCCAGCAGCATCGGAGCCGGGGAGCTGTTTTTT.